Shown below are 19 T cell receptor beta chains from a single sample sequenced in a study of blood T cell repertoires in COVID-19. Measured with immunoSEQ multiplex PCR; TCRdb has only the in-frame clones, and not every one. The sample lists roughly 28,000 clones; about 89% were seen once. The sequenced sample consisted of peripheral blood. These receptor sequences come from a man between 65 and 80 years old with active COVID-19.

The chain carries TRBV19 and TRBJ2-7, with D perhaps TRBD1 (6 bases). Trimming took off 6 bases at V and 2 bases at J, with 17 bases between the two ends. The germline V gene has CDR1 LNHDA and CDR2 SQIVND (reference sequence). The CDR3 extends over 15 amino acids. The CDR3 spells CASSRTATNTYEQYF. In DNA, the CDR3 is TGTGCCAGTAGCCGGACAGCGACCAATACCTACGAGCAGTACTTC. Using reference TRBV19 and TRBJ2-7 for the parts outside the CDR3, the full variable domain is DGGITQSPKYLFRKEGQNVTLSCEQNLNHDAMYWYRQDPGQGLRLIYYSQIVNDFQKGDIAEGYSVSREKKESFPLTVTSAQKNPTAFYLCASSRTATNTYEQYFGPGTRLTVT.

V usage is TRBV6-1 and J usage is TRBJ2-1, with D possibly being TRBD1 (6 bases). V was trimmed by 4 bases and J by 0 bases, leaving 16 bases between them. The CDR3 has 17 residues. Per germline, CDR1 MNHNS and CDR2 SASEGT. CDR3 sequence (DNA): TGTGCCAGCAGTGTGCCGGGACACCAAAGCTCCTACAATGAGCAGTTCTTC. Translated, it gives CASSVPGHQSSYNEQFF.

CDR3 loop: CASRTGGSYEQYF. The CDR3 DNA is TGTGCCAGCAGAACAGGGGGCTCCTACGAGCAGTACTTC. V gene TRBV11-1 combines with J gene TRBJ2-7; 8 bases map to TRBD1. Trimming cost V 6 bases and J 0 bases; bases outside gene matches: 1. In germline, CDR1 is SGHAT, CDR2 FQDESV (reference sequence). The CDR3 contains 13 residues. Looking up the rest from reference TRBV11-1 and TRBJ2-7 gives the full variable domain: EAEVAQSPRYKITEKSQAVAFWCDPISGHATLYWYRQILGQGPELLVQFQDESVVDDSQLPKDRFSAERLKGVDSTLKIQPAELGDSAMYLCASRTGGSYEQYFGPGTRLTVT.

This sequence joins TRBV7-9 and TRBJ1-5, with 7 bases matching TRBD1. This CDR3 is 15 amino acids long. Germline lookup yields CDR1 SEHNR and CDR2 FQNEAQ (reference sequence). The ends lost 1 base at V and 2 bases at J; junction bases unmatched: 2. CDR3 coding DNA: TGTGCCAGCAGCTTAGAAGGGGGCGGCAATCAGCCCCAGCATTTT. Protein product: CASSLEGGGNQPQHF.

The count of this clone is one. The chain recombines TRBV2 with TRBJ1-2; 11 bases match TRBD1. CDR3 length: 14 amino acids. With 6 bases clipped from V and 7 bases from J, the junction kept 7 bases outside the gene matches. CDR1 is SNHLY and CDR2 is FYNNEI in the germline V gene. The CDR3, as DNA: TGTGCCAGCAGCCACGGGACAGGGGGAGCTGGCTACACCTTC. It translates to CASSHGTGGAGYTF. The full variable domain, rest sourced from reference TRBV2 and TRBJ1-2, is EPEVTQTPSHQVTQMGQEVILRCVPISNHLYFYWYRQILGQKVEFLVSFYNNEISEKSEIFDDQFSVERPDGSNFTLKIRSTKLEDSAMYFCASSHGTGGAGYTFGSGTRLTVV.

Written as DNA, the CDR3 is TGTGCCAGTAGTTTCGGGAGGAACACCGGGGAGCTGTTTTTT. Translated, it gives CASSFGRNTGELFF. J is TRBJ2-2 and V is TRBV19; D is possibly TRBD2 (6 bases). Germline CDR1 and CDR2: LNHDA and SQIVND (reference sequence). V gave up 5 bases and J gave up 1 base, with 8 bases separating them. This CDR3 contains 14 residues.

The chain is built from TRBV3-1 (or the pseudogene TRBV3-2) and TRBJ1-5; 10 positions match TRBD1. The CDR3 has 15 residues. Germline V gene data show CDR1 as LGHDT and CDR2 as YNNKEL (reference sequence). Unmatched junction bases numbered 3, after V lost 1 base and J lost 6 bases. CDR3 sequence: CASSQGQGATQPQHF. CDR3 nucleotide sequence: TGTGCCAGCAGCCAAGGACAGGGGGCCACTCAGCCCCAGCATTTT.

The gene calls are TRBV15 and TRBJ2-3, with 7 positions matching TRBD2. V lost 3 bases, J lost 2 bases, and 5 bases stayed unmatched. CDR3 length: 15 amino acids. The germline V gene encodes CDR1 LNHNV and CDR2 YYDKDF (reference sequence). The CDR3 region is CATSRTSPNTDTQYF. CDR3 in DNA: TGTGCCACCAGCAGGACTAGCCCTAACACAGATACGCAGTATTTT. Variable domain in full (rest from reference TRBV15 and TRBJ2-3): DAMVIQNPRYQVTQFGKPVTLSCSQTLNHNVMYWYQQKSSQAPKLLFHYYDKDFNNEADTPDNFQSRRPNTSFCFLDIRSPGLGDTAMYLCATSRTSPNTDTQYFGPGTRLTVL.

The chain links TRBV6-2 or TRBV6-3 to TRBJ2-1; tentatively, D is TRBD2 (6 bases). CDR3 length: 15 residues. V lost 4 bases and J lost 0, with 10 bases in between. Germline CDR1 and CDR2: MNHEY and SVGEGT. Written as DNA, the CDR3 is TGTGCCAGCAGTTCCAGAGCGGGCTCCTACAATGAGCAGTTCTTC. Translation: CASSSRAGSYNEQFF.

CDR3: CASSPPKSGTGLGGELFF. The CDR3 nucleotides are TGTGCCAGCAGCCCACCCAAATCGGGGACAGGGCTCGGCGGGGAGCTGTTTTTT. J is TRBJ2-2 and V is TRBV5-4; 9 positions agree with TRBD1. Looked up from germline, CDR1 is SGHNT and CDR2 is YYREEE (reference sequence). The V and J ends lost 4 bases and 7 bases, in that order; junction bases with no gene match: 17. This CDR3 region has 18 residues.

V gene TRBV6-2 or TRBV6-3 combines with J gene TRBJ1-1; D gene ambiguous. CDR1 and CDR2 from the germline V gene are MNHEY and SVGEGT. CDR3 length: 15 residues. V was clipped by 0 bases and J by 0 bases, with 8 bases between them. The CDR3 coding sequence is TGTGCCAGCAGTTACTCGATCCAGGTGAACACTGAAGCTTTCTTT. This sequence encodes CASSYSIQVNTEAFF.

The gene calls are TRBV11-2 and TRBJ2-2; 11 nucleotides agree with TRBD2. Germline V gives CDR1 SGHAT, CDR2 FQNNGV. This CDR3 spans 18 amino acids. J was trimmed by 4 bases and V by 2 bases; bases with no gene match: 9. In DNA form, the CDR3 reads TGTGCCAGCAGCTTATACGTAGCGGGGGGGCTGGGCACCGGGGAGCTGTTTTTT. This encodes CASSLYVAGGLGTGELFF.

V is TRBV29-1 and J is TRBJ2-2; D is perhaps TRBD2 (5 bases). Germline assignment: CDR1 SQVTM and CDR2 ANQGSEA. The V end lost 5 bases, the J end lost 4 bases, and 8 bases lay between the germline ends. CDR3 size: 12 residues. The CDR3 DNA reads as TGCAGCGTTCGCGGGTTCACCGGGGAGCTGTTTTTT. It encodes CSVRGFTGELFF.

The sample holds one count of this clone. The J gene is TRBJ1-2, the V gene TRBV7-2; 8 nucleotides align to TRBD1. Germline CDR1 reads SGHTA; CDR2 reads FQGNSA. This CDR3 contains 14 residues. J gave up 4 bases and V 4 bases, and 5 bases lay outside the gene matches. CDR3 bases: TGTGCCAGCAGCTCCGTCACAGGGGGCTATGGCTACACCTTC. Amino acids: CASSSVTGGYGYTF.

The chain recombines TRBV7-9 with TRBJ2-7; 10 positions agree with TRBD1. CDR1 and CDR2 (germline): SEHNR, FQNEAQ (reference sequence). This CDR3 has 14 residues. After removal of 5 bases from V and 4 bases from J, the junction contained 5 bases not matched to a gene. CDR3 loop: CASSQWDRGYEQYF. CDR3 DNA: TGTGCCAGCAGCCAATGGGACAGGGGTTACGAGCAGTACTTC.

The gene calls are TRBV6-2 or TRBV6-3 and TRBJ2-7; a weak D match, TRBD2 (6 bases). V dropped 6 bases and J dropped 5 bases, with 17 bases sitting between them. The germline V gene has CDR1 MNHEY and CDR2 SVGEGT. The CDR3 sequence is 14 residues long. This CDR3 is CASSMGGTWDEQYF. In DNA, the CDR3 is TGTGCCAGCAGCATGGGCGGGACCTGGGACGAGCAGTACTTC.

The rearrangement joins TRBV10-3 to TRBJ2-1; possible D gene TRBD2, 6 bases. Germline CDR1 ENHRY, CDR2 SYGVKD. V shed 3 bases and J shed 10 bases, with 19 bases lying between them. The CDR3 has 15 amino acids. As DNA, the CDR3 is TGTGCCATCAGTGATCTCAAGCGGAGGGTCCACGAGCAGTTCTTC. Its protein product is CAISDLKRRVHEQFF.

The chain combines TRBV3-1 (or the pseudogene TRBV3-2) with TRBJ2-5; TRBD2 aligns across 12 bases. Germline CDR1 LGHDT, CDR2 YNNKEL (reference sequence). V lost 2 bases to trimming and J lost 4 bases; unmatched junction nucleotides: 5. This CDR3 is 16 amino acids long. The CDR3 region is CASSQRTSGAVETQYF. CDR3 bases: TGTGCCAGCAGCCAACGGACTAGCGGGGCTGTAGAGACCCAGTACTTC.

This clone was counted a single time. V and J are TRBV18 and TRBJ2-7; D unresolved. Trimming took off 0 bases at V and 0 bases at J, with 6 bases between the two ends. Germline assignment: CDR1 KGHSH and CDR2 LQKENI. This CDR3 is built from 14 residues. CDR3 coding DNA: TGTGCCAGCTCACCACCAACAGTCTCCTACGAGCAGTACTTC. Residues: CASSPPTVSYEQYF.